The clone carrying this T cell receptor beta chain has only one observation. Its antigen is not identified. This sample is drawn from a study of cytomegalovirus exposure and HLA in healthy donors. Study results and caveats: Per a later analysis, approximately 16,000 TCR beta sequences showed association with HLA alleles at 0.05 false discovery rate.

CDR1 and CDR2 (germline): LNHDA, SQIVND (reference sequence). CDR3 size: 14 residues. V trimming: 6 bases; J trimming: 6 bases; junction bases outside the gene matches: 2. The primer mix had 60 Vbeta and 13 Jbeta primers. The data were produced by immunoSEQ multiplex PCR, yet TCRdb's version contains in-frame clones alone and is incomplete. The sample has about 150,000 clones, over 65% seen once. The sample taken for sequencing was PBMCs. This sequence was found in a woman aged 40 to 50 in good health and CMV-seronegative. The chain recombines TRBV19 with TRBJ2-1, with 13 bases fitting TRBD2. CDR3 region: CASSRLAGGNEQFF. The CDR3 DNA reads TGTGCCAGTAGCCGACTAGCGGGGGGCAATGAGCAGTTCTTC.